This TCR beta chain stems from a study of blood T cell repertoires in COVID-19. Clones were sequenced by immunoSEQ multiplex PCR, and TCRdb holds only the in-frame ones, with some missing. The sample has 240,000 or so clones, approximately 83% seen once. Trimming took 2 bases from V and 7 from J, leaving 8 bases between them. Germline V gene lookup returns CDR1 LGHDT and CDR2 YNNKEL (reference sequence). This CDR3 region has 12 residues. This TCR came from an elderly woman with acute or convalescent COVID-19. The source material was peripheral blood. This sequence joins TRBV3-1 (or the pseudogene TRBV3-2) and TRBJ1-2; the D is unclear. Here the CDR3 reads CASSQTNGGYTF. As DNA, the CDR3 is TGTGCCAGCAGCCAAACGAACGGTGGCTACACCTTC.